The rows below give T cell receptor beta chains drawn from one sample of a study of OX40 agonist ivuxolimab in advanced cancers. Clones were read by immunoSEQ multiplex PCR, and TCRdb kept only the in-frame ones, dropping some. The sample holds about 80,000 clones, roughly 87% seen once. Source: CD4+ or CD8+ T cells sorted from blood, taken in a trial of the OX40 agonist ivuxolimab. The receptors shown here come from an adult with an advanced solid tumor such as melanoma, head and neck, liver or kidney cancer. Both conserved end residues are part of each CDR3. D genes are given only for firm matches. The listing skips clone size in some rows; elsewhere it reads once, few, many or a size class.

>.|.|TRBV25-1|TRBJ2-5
CASSEGARETQYF
TGTGCCAGCAGTGAGGGGGCTAGAGAGACCCAGTACTTC
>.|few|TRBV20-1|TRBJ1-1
CSALTGRAFF
TGCAGTGCTCTAACAGGGCGGGCTTTCTTT
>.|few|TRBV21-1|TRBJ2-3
CASSKTGRGRTDTQYF
TGTGCCAGCAGCAAAACGGGGCGCGGAAGGACAGATACGCAGTATTTT
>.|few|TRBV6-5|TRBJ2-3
CASSYFPGVGADTQYF
TGTGCCAGCAGTTACTTCCCCGGGGTGGGGGCAGATACGCAGTATTTT
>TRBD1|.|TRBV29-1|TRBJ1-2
CSVGPGGRAYGYTF
TGCAGCGTTGGACCAGGGGGCCGGGCCTATGGCTACACCTTC
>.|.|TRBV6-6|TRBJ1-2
CASTPGTPINYGYTF
TGTGCCAGCACTCCCGGGACACCGATTAACTATGGCTACACCTTC
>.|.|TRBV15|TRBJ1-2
CATSPGRNYGYTF
TGTGCCACCAGCCCGGGCAGAAACTATGGCTACACCTTC
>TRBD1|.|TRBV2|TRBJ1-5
CASSLGQEGRQPQHF
TGTGCCAGCAGTCTGGGACAGGAAGGCAGGCAGCCCCAGCATTTT
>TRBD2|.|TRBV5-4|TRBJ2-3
CASSAGGSGTDTQYF
TGTGCCAGCAGCGCGGGAGGGTCCGGCACAGATACGCAGTATTTT
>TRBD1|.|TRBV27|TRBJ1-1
CASSFHRGRNTEAFF
TGTGCCAGCAGTTTCCACAGGGGGCGGAACACTGAAGCTTTCTTT
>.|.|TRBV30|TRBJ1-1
CAWSQGPTEAFF
TGTGCCTGGAGCCAGGGCCCCACTGAAGCTTTCTTT
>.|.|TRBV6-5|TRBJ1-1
CASTTAYQGTEAFF
TGTGCCAGCACCACGGCCTACCAGGGCACTGAAGCTTTCTTT
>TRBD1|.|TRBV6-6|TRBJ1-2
CASSYARTGVDGYTF
TGTGCCAGCAGTTACGCCCGGACAGGAGTGGATGGCTACACCTTC
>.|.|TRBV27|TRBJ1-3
CASSPWAPGNTIYF
TGTGCCAGCAGTCCTTGGGCCCCTGGAAACACCATATATTTT
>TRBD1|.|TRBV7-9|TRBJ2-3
CASSILTGGAWVVTDTQYF
TGTGCCAGCAGCATTCTGACAGGGGGCGCGTGGGTGGTGACAGATACGCAGTATTTT
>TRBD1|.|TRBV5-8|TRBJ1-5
CASSHGQGARNNQPQHF
TGTGCCAGCAGCCACGGACAGGGGGCGCGGAACAATCAGCCCCAGCATTTT
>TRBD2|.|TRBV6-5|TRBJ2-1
CASSYDGLASWQFF
TGTGCCAGCAGTTACGATGGACTAGCGAGTTGGCAGTTCTTC
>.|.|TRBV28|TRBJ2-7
CASSSGTSYEQYF
TGTGCCAGCAGTTCCGGGACATCCTACGAGCAGTACTTC
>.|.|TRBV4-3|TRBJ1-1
CASSQATAERTAEAFF
TGCGCCAGCAGCCAAGCCACGGCAGAGAGGACGGCTGAAGCTTTCTTT
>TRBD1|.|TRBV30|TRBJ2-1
CAWSVGTGRRNEQFF
TGTGCCTGGAGCGTCGGGACAGGTAGGCGTAATGAGCAGTTCTTC
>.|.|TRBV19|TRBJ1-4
CASSFFRDGALFF
TGTGCCAGTAGTTTCTTCCGGGACGGAGCACTGTTTTTT
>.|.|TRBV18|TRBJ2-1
CASSPSLANEQFF
TGTGCCAGCTCACCAAGTCTAGCCAATGAGCAGTTCTTC
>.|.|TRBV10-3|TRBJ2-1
CAISNIQGSSYNEQFF
TGTGCCATCAGCAATATACAGGGCAGCTCCTACAATGAGCAGTTCTTC
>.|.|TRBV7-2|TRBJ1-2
CASSLVETAGYTF
TGTGCCAGCAGCTTAGTAGAGACAGCTGGCTACACCTTC
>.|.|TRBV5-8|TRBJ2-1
CASSWPRRRWNEQFF
TGTGCCAGCAGCTGGCCCCGAAGGAGGTGGAATGAGCAGTTCTTC
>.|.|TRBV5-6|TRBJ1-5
CASSLLQGHSNQPQHF
TGTGCCAGCAGCTTGCTACAGGGTCACAGCAATCAGCCCCAGCATTTT
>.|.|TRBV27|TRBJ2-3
CASSLGSRVAGDTQYF
TGTGCCAGCAGTTTAGGGTCGCGGGTAGCCGGGGATACGCAGTATTTT
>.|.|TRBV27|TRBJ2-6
CASSFTNSGANVLTF
TGTGCCAGCAGTTTTACGAACTCTGGGGCCAACGTCCTGACTTTC